This T cell receptor beta chain was sequenced during a study of T cells in Graves' hyperthyroidism and ophthalmopathy. Authors of the study amplified TCR beta CDR3 regions from RNA transcripts. A set of HTBI primers served as the primers for a first-round RT-PCR of the TCR CDR3. MiXCR was run by TCRdb on the multiplex PCR reads, yielding one entry per CDR3 protein. The sample includes under 450,000 distinct CDR3 sequences, approximately 18% of them seen just once. Trimming left V 3 bases short and J 0 bases short, with 10 bases between. Per germline, CDR1 SEHNR and CDR2 FQNEAQ (reference sequence). CDR3 length: 15 residues. This clonotype came up many times.

V gene TRBV7-9 combines with J gene TRBJ2-3; the D gene is possibly TRBD1 (5 bases). This sequence was found in a woman in her thirties with Graves' hyperthyroidism that later progressed to Graves' ophthalmopathy. Material: blood. The CDR3 here is CASSLTVSSTDTQYF. The CDR3 DNA reads as TGTGCCAGCAGCTTGACAGTTTCTAGCACAGATACGCAGTATTTT.